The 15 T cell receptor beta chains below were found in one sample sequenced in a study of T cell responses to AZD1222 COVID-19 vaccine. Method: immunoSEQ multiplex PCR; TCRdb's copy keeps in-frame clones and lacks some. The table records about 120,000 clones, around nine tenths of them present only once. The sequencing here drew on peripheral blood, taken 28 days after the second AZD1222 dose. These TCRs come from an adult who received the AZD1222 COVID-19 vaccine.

In DNA, the CDR3 is TGTGCCAGCAGCTTCGGGGGAAATTACGAGCAGTACTTC. This encodes CASSFGGNYEQYF. V and J are TRBV7-8 and TRBJ2-7; possibly TRBD2 for D (6 bases). Germline loops: CDR1 SGHVS, CDR2 FQNEAQ. V was cut by 3 bases and J by 4 bases, with 10 bases left in between. This CDR3 spans 13 amino acids.

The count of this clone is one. CDR3 in DNA: TGTGCCAGTAGGCGTCGGTCGGATCAATCTAACTATGGCTACACCTTC. Its translation is CASRRRSDQSNYGYTF. The rearrangement joins TRBV19 to TRBJ1-2; no clear D gene. There are 16 residues in the CDR3. CDR1 LNHDA and CDR2 SQIVND come from the germline V gene (reference sequence). Trimming took 6 bases from V and 0 from J, leaving 17 bases between them.

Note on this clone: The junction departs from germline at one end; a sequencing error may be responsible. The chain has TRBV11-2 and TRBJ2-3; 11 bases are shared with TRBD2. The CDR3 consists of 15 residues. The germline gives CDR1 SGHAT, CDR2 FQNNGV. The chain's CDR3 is CASSLAGGPTDTQYF. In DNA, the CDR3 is TGTGCCAGCAGTTTAGCGGGGGGGCCCACAGATACGCAGTATTTT. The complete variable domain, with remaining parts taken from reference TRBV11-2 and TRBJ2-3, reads EAGVAQSPRYKIIEKRQSVAFWCNPISGHATLYWYQQILGQGPKLLIQFQNNGVVDDSQLPKDRFSAERLKGVDSTLKIQPAKLEDSAVYLCASSLAGGPTDTQYFGPGTRLTVL.

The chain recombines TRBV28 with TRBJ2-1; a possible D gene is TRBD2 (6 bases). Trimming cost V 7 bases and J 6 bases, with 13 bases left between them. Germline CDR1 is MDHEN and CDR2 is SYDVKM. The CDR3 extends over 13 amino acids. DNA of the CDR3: TGTGCCAGCAAAAAGACTAGTTTCAATGAGCAGTTCTTC. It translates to CASKKTSFNEQFF.

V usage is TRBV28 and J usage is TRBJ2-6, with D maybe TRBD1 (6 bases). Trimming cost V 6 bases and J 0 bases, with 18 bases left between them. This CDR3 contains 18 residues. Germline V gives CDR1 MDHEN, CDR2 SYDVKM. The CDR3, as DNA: TGTGCCAGCAGCCCCCCCTGGGGGCAGGGCTCTGGGGCCAACGTCCTGACTTTC. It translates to CASSPPWGQGSGANVLTF.

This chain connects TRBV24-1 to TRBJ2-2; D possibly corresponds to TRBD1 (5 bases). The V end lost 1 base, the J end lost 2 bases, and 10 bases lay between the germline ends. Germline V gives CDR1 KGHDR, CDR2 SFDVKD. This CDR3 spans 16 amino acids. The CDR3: CATSDFLRTNTGELFF. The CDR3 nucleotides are TGTGCCACCAGTGATTTCTTAAGGACAAACACCGGGGAGCTGTTTTTT.

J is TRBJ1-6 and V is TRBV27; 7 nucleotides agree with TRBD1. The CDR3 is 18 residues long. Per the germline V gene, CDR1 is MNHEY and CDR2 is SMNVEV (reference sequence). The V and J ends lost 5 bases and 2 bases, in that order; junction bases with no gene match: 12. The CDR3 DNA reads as TGTGCCAGCAGTCCGGGGGACAGCCAGGGCGCCTATAATTCACCCCTCCACTTT. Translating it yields CASSPGDSQGAYNSPLHF.

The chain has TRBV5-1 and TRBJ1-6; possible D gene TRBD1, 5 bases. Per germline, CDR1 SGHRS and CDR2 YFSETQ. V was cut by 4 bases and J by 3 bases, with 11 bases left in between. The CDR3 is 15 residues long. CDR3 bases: TGCGCCAGCAGCGTATCGACAGACTATAATTCACCCCTCCACTTT. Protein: CASSVSTDYNSPLHF. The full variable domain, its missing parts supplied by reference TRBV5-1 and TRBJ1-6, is KAGVTQTPRYLIKTRGQQVTLSCSPISGHRSVSWYQQTPGQGLQFLFEYFSETQRNKGNFPGRFSGRQFSNSRSEMNVSTLELGDSALYLCASSVSTDYNSPLHFGNGTRLTVT.

CDR3 DNA: TGTGCCACTAGGGACAGGGTGGGGGAGCAGTACTTC. It translates to CATRDRVGEQYF. The rearrangement links TRBV10-3 to TRBJ2-7; 9 bases fit TRBD1. CDR3 length: 12 amino acids. J lost 7 bases, V lost 10 bases, and 8 bases had no gene match. CDR1 ENHRY and CDR2 SYGVKD come from the germline V gene.

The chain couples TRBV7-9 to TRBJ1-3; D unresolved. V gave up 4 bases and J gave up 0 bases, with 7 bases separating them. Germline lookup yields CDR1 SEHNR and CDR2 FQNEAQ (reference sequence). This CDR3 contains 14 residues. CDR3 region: CASSSRFSGNTIYF. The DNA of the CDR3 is TGTGCCAGCAGCTCCAGGTTCTCTGGAAACACCATATATTTT.

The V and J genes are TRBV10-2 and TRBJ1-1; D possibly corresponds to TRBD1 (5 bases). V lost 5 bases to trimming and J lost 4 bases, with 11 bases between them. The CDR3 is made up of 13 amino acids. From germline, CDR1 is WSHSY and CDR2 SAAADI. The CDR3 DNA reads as TGCGCCAGCAGTTCCACCCAGGGCACTGAAGCTTTCTTT. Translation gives CASSSTQGTEAFF.

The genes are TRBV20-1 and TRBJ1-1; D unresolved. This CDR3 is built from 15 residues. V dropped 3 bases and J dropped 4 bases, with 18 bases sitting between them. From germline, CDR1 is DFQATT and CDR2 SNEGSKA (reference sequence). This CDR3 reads CSASNRVSGGTEAFF. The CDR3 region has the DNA TGCAGTGCTAGTAACCGCGTCTCAGGAGGCACTGAAGCTTTCTTT.

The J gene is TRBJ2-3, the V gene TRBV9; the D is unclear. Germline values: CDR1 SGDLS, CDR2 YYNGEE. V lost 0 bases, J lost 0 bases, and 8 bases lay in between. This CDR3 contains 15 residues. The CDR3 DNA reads TGTGCCAGCAGCGTAGCTACGGGCAGCACAGATACGCAGTATTTT. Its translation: CASSVATGSTDTQYF.

Here the CDR3 reads CASGTGAYEQYF. CDR3 sequence (DNA): TGTGCCAGTGGGACAGGGGCCTACGAGCAGTACTTC. J is TRBJ2-7 and V is TRBV6-5; the match to TRBD1 covers 10 bases. Looked up from germline, CDR1 is MNHEY and CDR2 is SVGAGI. Unmatched junction bases numbered 1, after V lost 9 bases and J lost 2 bases. CDR3 length equals 12 residues.

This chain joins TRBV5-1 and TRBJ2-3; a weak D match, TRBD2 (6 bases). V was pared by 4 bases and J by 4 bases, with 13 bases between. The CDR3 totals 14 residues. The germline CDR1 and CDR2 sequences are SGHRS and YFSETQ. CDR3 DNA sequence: TGCGCCAGCAGCAGGGACGGGAGCGCAGATACGCAGTATTTT. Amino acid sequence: CASSRDGSADTQYF.